This is a list of T cell receptor beta chains from one sample in a study of early stage breast cancer tumors. Measured with immunoSEQ multiplex PCR; TCRdb has only the in-frame clones, and not every one. Of around 78,000 clones listed, 70% to 85% were seen once; the top ten hold 3% to 4.5%. The sequenced material came from blood. The receptors were gathered from a person aged 55 to 75 with breast cancer. The CDR3 runs from the conserved cysteine through the conserved F or W. The order of the fields is V gene, D gene, clone size, J gene, CDR3 protein, CDR3 DNA. The D gene is left open where the match is weak. For some rows the clone size is stated as once, few or many, or as a class when expanded; others skip it.

v_call: TRBV19
d_call: TRBD1
clone_size: NA
j_call: TRBJ1-6
cdr3_aa: CASSNLGQGNSPLHF
cdr3_nt: TGTGCCAGTAGTAATTTGGGACAGGGGAATTCACCCCTCCACTTT

v_call: TRBV2
d_call: NA
clone_size: NA
j_call: TRBJ1-3
cdr3_aa: CARGADFTGNTIYF
cdr3_nt: TGTGCCAGAGGGGCCGATTTTACTGGAAACACCATATATTTT

v_call: TRBV21-1
d_call: NA
clone_size: NA
j_call: TRBJ2-4
cdr3_aa: CASSKWGGGYF
cdr3_nt: TGTGCCAGCAGCAAGTGGGGAGGAGGGTACTTC

v_call: TRBV30
d_call: NA
clone_size: NA
j_call: TRBJ1-5
cdr3_aa: CAWSAGDNQPQHF
cdr3_nt: TGTGCCTGGAGTGCTGGCGATAATCAGCCCCAGCATTTT

v_call: TRBV29-1
d_call: TRBD2
clone_size: NA
j_call: TRBJ2-7
cdr3_aa: CSVRLASHEQYF
cdr3_nt: TGCAGCGTCCGACTAGCCTCCCACGAGCAGTACTTC

v_call: TRBV19
d_call: TRBD1
clone_size: NA
j_call: TRBJ1-2
cdr3_aa: CASSTGQGALFGYTF
cdr3_nt: TGTGCCAGTAGTACGGGACAGGGGGCTCTATTCGGCTACACCTTC

v_call: TRBV5-4
d_call: NA
clone_size: once
j_call: TRBJ1-4
cdr3_aa: CASSFEGATNEKLFF
cdr3_nt: TGTGCCAGCAGCTTTGAAGGGGCAACTAATGAAAAACTGTTTTTT

v_call: TRBV5-1
d_call: NA
clone_size: NA
j_call: TRBJ2-1
cdr3_aa: CASSLGRLYNEQFF
cdr3_nt: TGCGCCAGCAGCTTGGGACGTCTTTACAATGAGCAGTTCTTC

v_call: TRBV5-6
d_call: NA
clone_size: NA
j_call: TRBJ2-3
cdr3_aa: CASSLEPAGLLGTQYF
cdr3_nt: TGTGCCAGCAGCTTGGAACCAGCAGGCTTATTGGGTACGCAGTATTTT

v_call: TRBV19
d_call: TRBD2
clone_size: NA
j_call: TRBJ2-7
cdr3_aa: CATLGLAGVQYF
cdr3_nt: TGTGCCACTCTCGGACTAGCGGGAGTGCAGTACTTC

v_call: TRBV5-4
d_call: NA
clone_size: NA
j_call: TRBJ2-2
cdr3_aa: CASSLGAAGELFF
cdr3_nt: TGTGCCAGCAGCTTGGGGGCGGCAGGGGAGCTGTTTTTT

v_call: TRBV2
d_call: NA
clone_size: NA
j_call: TRBJ2-2
cdr3_aa: CASSEALGPGELFF
cdr3_nt: TGTGCCAGCAGTGAAGCGTTGGGGCCCGGGGAGCTGTTTTTT

v_call: TRBV19
d_call: NA
clone_size: NA
j_call: TRBJ1-3
cdr3_aa: CASDGGFSGNTIYF
cdr3_nt: TGTGCCAGCGACGGAGGTTTCTCTGGAAACACCATATATTTT

v_call: TRBV29-1
d_call: TRBD2
clone_size: NA
j_call: TRBJ2-3
cdr3_aa: CSVRTSGDTQYF
cdr3_nt: TGCAGCGTTAGGACTAGCGGAGATACGCAGTATTTT

v_call: TRBV9
d_call: NA
clone_size: NA
j_call: TRBJ2-3
cdr3_aa: CASSVFGGDTDTQYF
cdr3_nt: TGTGCCAGCAGCGTTTTCGGGGGAGACACAGATACGCAGTATTTT

v_call: TRBV5-1
d_call: TRBD1
clone_size: NA
j_call: TRBJ2-7
cdr3_aa: CASSSDRISYEQYF
cdr3_nt: TGCGCCAGCAGCTCGGACAGGATTTCCTACGAGCAGTACTTC

v_call: TRBV5-1
d_call: NA
clone_size: NA
j_call: TRBJ1-4
cdr3_aa: CASSLRDGDEKLFF
cdr3_nt: TGCGCCAGCAGCCTCCGGGACGGAGATGAAAAACTGTTTTTT

v_call: TRBV6-5
d_call: NA
clone_size: NA
j_call: TRBJ2-1
cdr3_aa: CASRGAGSYNEQFF
cdr3_nt: TGTGCCAGCAGGGGCGCGGGCTCCTACAATGAGCAGTTCTTC

v_call: TRBV6-6
d_call: NA
clone_size: NA
j_call: TRBJ2-7
cdr3_aa: CASSQIAYEQYF
cdr3_nt: TGTGCCAGCAGCCAGATTGCCTACGAGCAGTACTTC

v_call: TRBV5-1
d_call: NA
clone_size: NA
j_call: TRBJ1-1
cdr3_aa: CASSLVLNTEAFF
cdr3_nt: TGCGCCAGCAGCTTGGTCTTGAACACTGAAGCTTTCTTT

v_call: TRBV15
d_call: NA
clone_size: NA
j_call: TRBJ2-7
cdr3_aa: CATSRGGGYGDEQYF
cdr3_nt: TGTGCCACCAGCAGAGGTGGCGGCTATGGTGACGAGCAGTACTTC

v_call: TRBV5-4
d_call: NA
clone_size: NA
j_call: TRBJ1-5
cdr3_aa: CASSLGPGAGQPQHF
cdr3_nt: TGTGCCAGCAGCTTGGGTCCAGGCGCTGGTCAGCCCCAGCATTTT

v_call: TRBV7-9
d_call: NA
clone_size: NA
j_call: TRBJ2-2
cdr3_aa: CASSRGQTNTGELFF
cdr3_nt: TGTGCCAGCAGCAGAGGACAGACGAACACCGGGGAGCTGTTTTTT

v_call: TRBV11-3
d_call: NA
clone_size: NA
j_call: TRBJ2-7
cdr3_aa: CASSFTGSTGEQYF
cdr3_nt: TGTGCCAGCAGCTTCACAGGGTCTACGGGCGAGCAGTACTTC

v_call: TRBV30
d_call: NA
clone_size: NA
j_call: TRBJ1-5
cdr3_aa: CAWNPGSRNQPQHF
cdr3_nt: TGTGCCTGGAACCCTGGCAGCCGCAATCAGCCCCAGCATTTT

v_call: TRBV6-6
d_call: NA
clone_size: NA
j_call: TRBJ2-1
cdr3_aa: CASRLAGRLNEQFF
cdr3_nt: TGTGCCAGCAGACTCGCCGGGCGCCTAAATGAGCAGTTCTTC

v_call: TRBV20-1
d_call: NA
clone_size: few
j_call: TRBJ2-7
cdr3_aa: CSARRLNEQYF
cdr3_nt: TGCAGTGCCCGACGACTCAACGAGCAGTACTTC